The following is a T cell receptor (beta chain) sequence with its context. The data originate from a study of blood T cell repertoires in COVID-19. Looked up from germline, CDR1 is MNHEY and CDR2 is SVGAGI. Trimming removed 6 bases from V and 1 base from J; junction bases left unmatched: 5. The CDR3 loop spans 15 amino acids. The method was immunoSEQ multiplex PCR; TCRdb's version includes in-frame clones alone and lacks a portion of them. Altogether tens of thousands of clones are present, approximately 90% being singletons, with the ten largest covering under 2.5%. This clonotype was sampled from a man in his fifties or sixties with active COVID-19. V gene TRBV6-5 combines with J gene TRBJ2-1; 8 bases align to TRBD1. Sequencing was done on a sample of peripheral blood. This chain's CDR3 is CASRGQDLSYNEQFF. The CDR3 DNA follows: TGTGCCAGCAGGGGACAGGACCTATCCTACAATGAGCAGTTCTTC.